A selection of T cell receptor beta chains follows, all from one sample in a study of response to subunit inactivated influenza vaccine. One entry per CDR3 protein results from TCRdb running MiXCR on the RT-PCR reads. There are some 500,000 distinct CDR3 sequences in the sample; 13% occur only once, and about an eighth lies in the top ten. The input for sequencing was PBMCs from blood, taken 45 days after vaccination. The receptors derive from a man aged 50-59 years who received an inactivated influenza vaccine. The CDR3 runs from the conserved cysteine through the conserved F or W. D genes are given only for firm matches. Size is omitted from some rows. Given values are once, few, many or a class for expanded clones.

J gene: TRBJ1-2; D gene: NA; clone size: NA; V gene: TRBV20-1; CDR3 protein: CSVPYGYTF
J gene: TRBJ1-5; D gene: NA; clone size: few; V gene: TRBV20-1; CDR3 protein: CSASRRNQPQHF
J gene: TRBJ2-2; D gene: TRBD2; clone size: few; V gene: TRBV6-2/TRBV6-3; CDR3 protein: CASSYSSSGSDTGELFF
J gene: TRBJ1-2; D gene: NA; clone size: few; V gene: TRBV20-1; CDR3 protein: CSAKGELYGYTF
J gene: TRBJ1-5; D gene: TRBD1; clone size: few; V gene: TRBV12-3/TRBV12-4; CDR3 protein: CASSLTGGEGQPQHF
J gene: TRBJ2-4; D gene: NA; clone size: NA; V gene: TRBV12-3/TRBV12-4; CDR3 protein: CASILNLDGLMSAKNIQYF
J gene: TRBJ2-1; D gene: TRBD1; clone size: many; V gene: TRBV4-2; CDR3 protein: CASSHPDRDNEQFF
J gene: TRBJ1-4; D gene: NA; clone size: NA; V gene: TRBV27; CDR3 protein: CASSLSSTGKANEKLFF
J gene: TRBJ2-1; D gene: TRBD1; clone size: many; V gene: TRBV28; CDR3 protein: CASSLFSWTGRDNEQFF
J gene: TRBJ2-1; D gene: TRBD2; clone size: few; V gene: TRBV9; CDR3 protein: CASSSPGLQDNEQFF
J gene: TRBJ1-2; D gene: NA; clone size: few; V gene: TRBV9; CDR3 protein: CASSVAPRGGTSGYTF
J gene: TRBJ2-5; D gene: TRBD1; clone size: few; V gene: TRBV4-3; CDR3 protein: CASSQGSVQGARETQYF
J gene: TRBJ2-7; D gene: TRBD1; clone size: few; V gene: TRBV12-3/TRBV12-4; CDR3 protein: CASSLRTGGFYEQYF
J gene: TRBJ2-3; D gene: NA; clone size: few; V gene: TRBV12-3/TRBV12-4; CDR3 protein: CASSSPEPIGTDTQYF
J gene: TRBJ1-5; D gene: NA; clone size: many; V gene: TRBV4-1; CDR3 protein: CASSQAFSTQPQHF
J gene: TRBJ2-1; D gene: TRBD2; clone size: NA; V gene: TRBV7-2; CDR3 protein: CASSLVGTSGGYNEQFF
J gene: TRBJ2-4; D gene: NA; clone size: many; V gene: TRBV7-2; CDR3 protein: CASSLGSKNIQYF
J gene: TRBJ2-1; D gene: NA; clone size: NA; V gene: TRBV4-2; CDR3 protein: CASSQDRGNSYNEQFF
J gene: TRBJ2-7; D gene: NA; clone size: many; V gene: TRBV12-3/TRBV12-4; CDR3 protein: CASSLRMAYEQYF
J gene: TRBJ2-7; D gene: NA; clone size: NA; V gene: TRBV3-1; CDR3 protein: CASSQGFGVSYEQYF
J gene: TRBJ1-1; D gene: TRBD1; clone size: many; V gene: TRBV20-1; CDR3 protein: CSADRAISRGEAFF
J gene: TRBJ2-5; D gene: NA; clone size: many; V gene: TRBV12-3/TRBV12-4; CDR3 protein: CASSRARETQYF
J gene: TRBJ2-1; D gene: TRBD2; clone size: NA; V gene: TRBV11-1; CDR3 protein: CASSPGLAVEQFF
J gene: TRBJ2-3; D gene: NA; clone size: many; V gene: TRBV20-1; CDR3 protein: CSARDGSGPTDTQYF
J gene: TRBJ2-5; D gene: NA; clone size: few; V gene: TRBV20-1; CDR3 protein: CSARDTSGRGETQYF
J gene: TRBJ2-7; D gene: TRBD2; clone size: NA; V gene: TRBV6-2/TRBV6-3; CDR3 protein: CASISDRGLAGPYEQYF
J gene: TRBJ1-6; D gene: TRBD1; clone size: few; V gene: TRBV12-3/TRBV12-4; CDR3 protein: CASSSGQGYSPLHF
J gene: TRBJ1-2; D gene: TRBD1; clone size: NA; V gene: TRBV4-1; CDR3 protein: CASSPLGTGRRGYTF
J gene: TRBJ2-3; D gene: NA; clone size: NA; V gene: TRBV7-9; CDR3 protein: CASSFWAGPANTDTQYF
J gene: TRBJ2-7; D gene: TRBD1; clone size: NA; V gene: TRBV9; CDR3 protein: CASSPGSGTGAYEQYF
J gene: TRBJ2-2; D gene: TRBD1; clone size: once; V gene: TRBV6-1; CDR3 protein: CASSMTGVYTGELFF
J gene: TRBJ2-5; D gene: NA; clone size: many; V gene: TRBV10-3; CDR3 protein: CAISDLKGATPQETQYF
J gene: TRBJ1-1; D gene: TRBD1; clone size: NA; V gene: TRBV3-1; CDR3 protein: CASSQGQVMNTEAFF
J gene: TRBJ2-5; D gene: NA; clone size: few; V gene: TRBV20-1; CDR3 protein: CSAKPAGTREKETQYF
J gene: TRBJ1-5; D gene: NA; clone size: NA; V gene: TRBV6-5; CDR3 protein: CASSSEVRGQPQHF
J gene: TRBJ2-4; D gene: NA; clone size: NA; V gene: TRBV4-1; CDR3 protein: CASSQDADKNIQYF
J gene: TRBJ2-7; D gene: TRBD2; clone size: many; V gene: TRBV29-1; CDR3 protein: CSVDSDTGTTYEQYF